This is a list of T cell receptor beta chains from one sample in a study of resident and recirculating memory T cells in vitiligo. The data were produced by immunoSEQ multiplex PCR, yet TCRdb's version contains in-frame clones alone and is incomplete. The sample consists of around 38,000 clones, 85% to 95% of them appearing once. Material: blood. The receptors derive from a male donor with vitiligo. CDR3s include the opening cysteine and the closing phenylalanine or tryptophan. A D gene is named only where the DNA matches it firmly. Expanded clones are given a class, and other clones once, few, many or no size at all.

j_call clone_size v_call d_call cdr3_aa cdr3_nt
TRBJ1-3 NA TRBV4-3 NA CASSQDLSNEGSGNTIYF TGCGCCAGCAGCCAAGATCTTAGTAACGAGGGCTCTGGAAACACCATATATTTT
TRBJ1-4 NA TRBV11-2 TRBD1 CASSHPTGGGEKLFF TGTGCCAGCAGCCATCCTACAGGGGGTGGCGAAAAACTGTTTTTT
TRBJ1-2 NA TRBV5-5 NA CASSLGEGFYGYTF TGTGCCAGCAGCTTGGGGGAGGGTTTCTATGGCTACACCTTC
TRBJ2-1 NA TRBV9 NA CASSVAGDSYNEQFF TGTGCCAGCAGCGTAGCCGGGGATTCCTACAATGAGCAGTTCTTC
TRBJ2-3 NA TRBV6-4 TRBD2 CASSVGGGGSDTQYF TGTGCCAGCAGTGTTGGCGGGGGTGGATCAGATACGCAGTATTTT
TRBJ1-5 once TRBV7-9 NA CASSLRENQPQHF TGTGCCAGCAGCTTAAGGGAGAATCAGCCCCAGCATTTT
TRBJ2-6 NA TRBV27 NA CASSPGTGANVLTF TGTGCCAGCAGCCCGGGAACGGGGGCCAACGTCCTGACTTTC
TRBJ2-1 NA TRBV12-5 NA CASGLIDEQFF TGTGCTAGTGGTTTGATAGATGAGCAGTTCTTC
TRBJ1-1 NA TRBV5-1 NA CASSLVQGTNTEAFF TGCGCCAGCAGCTTGGTTCAGGGCACCAACACTGAAGCTTTCTTT
TRBJ1-1 once TRBV5-4 NA CASSLVAGNTEAFF TGTGCCAGCAGCTTGGTGGCAGGGAACACTGAAGCTTTCTTT
TRBJ1-6 few TRBV30 NA CAWKGGLDSPLHF TGTGCCTGGAAAGGGGGTTTAGATTCACCCCTCCACTTT
TRBJ2-2 NA TRBV19 NA CASSLQGISTGELFF TGTGCCAGTAGCCTACAGGGAATCTCGACCGGGGAGCTGTTTTTT
TRBJ2-7 NA TRBV5-5 TRBD1 CASSQGAYEQYF TGTGCCAGCAGTCAGGGGGCGTACGAGCAGTACTTC
TRBJ2-1 NA TRBV7-9 TRBD2 CASSLAVASGPSYNEQFF TGTGCCAGCAGCTTAGCCGTGGCTAGCGGACCCTCCTACAATGAGCAGTTCTTC
TRBJ2-3 NA TRBV6-6 TRBD1 CASSYQGAAVDTQYF TGTGCCAGCAGTTACCAGGGGGCTGCGGTAGATACGCAGTATTTT
TRBJ1-4 NA TRBV6-5 NA CASSYRGGKEKLFF TGTGCCAGCAGTTACAGGGGAGGTAAAGAAAAACTGTTTTTT
TRBJ2-3 NA TRBV6-4 TRBD1 CASSEPGQGTDTQYF TGTGCCAGCAGCGAGCCGGGACAGGGGACAGATACGCAGTATTTT
TRBJ2-7 NA TRBV5-5 TRBD2 CASSQGLAYEQYF TGTGCCAGCAGCCAGGGACTAGCCTACGAGCAGTACTTC
TRBJ2-3 NA TRBV6-1 TRBD2 CASSSSGGMIDTQYF TGTGCCAGCAGTTCTAGCGGGGGGATGATAGATACGCAGTATTTT
TRBJ1-1 NA TRBV19 TRBD1 CASTPGGRGRLGKWDTEAFF TGTGCCAGTACCCCAGGGGGCAGGGGGCGCCTAGGGAAATGGGACACTGAAGCTTTCTTT
TRBJ2-3 NA TRBV4-3 NA CASSQNPHRDTQYF TGCGCCAGCAGCCAAAACCCCCACAGAGATACGCAGTATTTT
TRBJ1-2 NA TRBV9 NA CASSADPTGRLLYGYTF TGTGCCAGCAGCGCCGACCCAACAGGGCGTCTACTCTATGGCTACACCTTC
TRBJ2-7 once TRBV27 NA CASRRLYEQYF TGTGCCAGCAGGCGTTTATACGAGCAGTACTTC
TRBJ1-1 NA TRBV19 NA CASSMRNPNTEAFF TGTGCCAGTAGTATGCGGAACCCGAACACTGAAGCTTTCTTT
TRBJ1-1 NA TRBV7-3 NA CASSLKRNTEAFF TGTGCCAGCAGCTTAAAGAGGAACACTGAAGCTTTCTTT
TRBJ1-4 NA TRBV5-8 NA CASSPGLGKLFF TGTGCCAGCAGTCCAGGGTTGGGAAAACTGTTTTTT
TRBJ2-1 NA TRBV15 TRBD2 CATSGTPRGLAGGNEQFF TGTGCCACCAGTGGAACTCCCAGGGGGCTAGCGGGGGGGAATGAGCAGTTCTTC
TRBJ1-1 NA TRBV5-1 TRBD1 CASSTGQDNEAFF TGCGCCAGCAGCACCGGACAGGACAATGAAGCTTTCTTT
TRBJ1-4 NA TRBV2 TRBD1 CASRATGWGPNEKLFF TGTGCCAGCAGGGCGACAGGGTGGGGACCTAATGAAAAACTGTTTTTT
TRBJ2-2 NA TRBV19 TRBD1 CASSDRGGGELFF TGTGCCAGTAGTGACAGGGGCGGTGGGGAGCTGTTTTTT
TRBJ2-2 NA TRBV9 NA CASSVTGNAGELFF TGTGCCAGCAGCGTTACAGGGAACGCCGGGGAGCTGTTTTTT
TRBJ1-6 NA TRBV5-6 TRBD1 CASSQDRGSPLHF TGTGCCAGCAGCCAGGACAGGGGTTCACCCCTCCACTTT
TRBJ2-5 NA TRBV5-1 NA CASSSPLQETQYF TGCGCCAGCAGCTCTCCCCTACAAGAGACCCAGTACTTC
TRBJ1-2 NA TRBV7-6 TRBD1 CASSGRDRDGPNYGYTF TGTGCCAGCAGCGGCCGGGACAGGGACGGACCTAACTATGGCTACACCTTC
TRBJ2-5 once TRBV5-1 TRBD1 CASSLVVKQGGTQYF TGCGCCAGCAGCTTGGTGGTTAAACAGGGGGGGACCCAGTACTTC
TRBJ1-3 NA TRBV6-5 NA CASSYAASSGNTIYF TGTGCCAGCAGTTACGCGGCCAGCTCTGGAAACACCATATATTTT
TRBJ2-7 NA TRBV5-6 NA CASSFIGSGEGEQYF TGTGCCAGCAGCTTTATAGGTTCAGGGGAGGGCGAGCAGTACTTC
TRBJ2-5 NA TRBV7-2 NA CASSLNRERETQYF TGTGCCAGCAGCTTAAACCGGGAACGAGAGACCCAGTACTTC
TRBJ2-7 NA TRBV6-1 NA CASSEQGTSSYEQYF TGTGCCAGCAGTGAGCAGGGAACCTCATCCTACGAGCAGTACTTC
TRBJ2-7 NA TRBV12-5 TRBD1 CASGQTGTGDHYEQYF TGTGCTAGTGGCCAAACCGGGACAGGGGATCACTACGAGCAGTACTTC